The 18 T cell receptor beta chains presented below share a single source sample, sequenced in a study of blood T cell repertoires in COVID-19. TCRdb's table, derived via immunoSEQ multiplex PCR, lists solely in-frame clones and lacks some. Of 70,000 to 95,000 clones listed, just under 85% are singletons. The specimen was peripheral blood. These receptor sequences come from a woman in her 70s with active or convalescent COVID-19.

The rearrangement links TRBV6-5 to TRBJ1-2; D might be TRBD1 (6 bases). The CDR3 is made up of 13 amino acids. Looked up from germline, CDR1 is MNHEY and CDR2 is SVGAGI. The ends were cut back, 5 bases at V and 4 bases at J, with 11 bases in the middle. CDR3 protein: CASSNRASYGYTF. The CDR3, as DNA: TGTGCCAGCAGTAACAGGGCAAGCTATGGCTACACCTTC.

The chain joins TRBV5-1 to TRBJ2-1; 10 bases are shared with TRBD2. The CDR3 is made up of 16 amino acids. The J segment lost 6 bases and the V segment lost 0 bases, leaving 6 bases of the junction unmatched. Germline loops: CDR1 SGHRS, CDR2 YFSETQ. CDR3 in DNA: TGCGCCAGCAGCTTGGCCCCAAGCGGGGGGGCCAATGAGCAGTTCTTC. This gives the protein CASSLAPSGGANEQFF.

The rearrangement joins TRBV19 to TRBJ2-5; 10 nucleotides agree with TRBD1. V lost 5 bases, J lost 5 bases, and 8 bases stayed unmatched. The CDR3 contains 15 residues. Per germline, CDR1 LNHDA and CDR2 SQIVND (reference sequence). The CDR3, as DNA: TGTGCCAGTAGTCAGGAGAGGGACAGGGGTGAGACCCAGTACTTC. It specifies CASSQERDRGETQYF.

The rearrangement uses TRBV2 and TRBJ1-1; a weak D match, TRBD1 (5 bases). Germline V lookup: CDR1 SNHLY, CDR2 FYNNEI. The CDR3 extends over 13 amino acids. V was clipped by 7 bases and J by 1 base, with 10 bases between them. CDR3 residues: CASKGQGNTEAFF. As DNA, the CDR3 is TGTGCCAGCAAAGGCCAGGGGAACACTGAAGCTTTCTTT.

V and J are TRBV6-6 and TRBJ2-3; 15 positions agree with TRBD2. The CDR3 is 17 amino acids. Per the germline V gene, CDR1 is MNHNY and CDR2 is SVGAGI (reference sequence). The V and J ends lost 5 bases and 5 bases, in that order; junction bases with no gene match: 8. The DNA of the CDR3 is TGTGCCAGCAGTCCACTGGGACTAGCGGGGGGAGGAGATACGCAGTATTTT. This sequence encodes CASSPLGLAGGGDTQYF.

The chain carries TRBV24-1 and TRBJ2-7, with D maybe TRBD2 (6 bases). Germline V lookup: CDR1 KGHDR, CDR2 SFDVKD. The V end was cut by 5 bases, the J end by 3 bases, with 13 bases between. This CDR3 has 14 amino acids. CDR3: CATSGAWGGYEQYF. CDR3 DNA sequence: TGTGCCACCAGTGGGGCTTGGGGAGGCTACGAGCAGTACTTC.

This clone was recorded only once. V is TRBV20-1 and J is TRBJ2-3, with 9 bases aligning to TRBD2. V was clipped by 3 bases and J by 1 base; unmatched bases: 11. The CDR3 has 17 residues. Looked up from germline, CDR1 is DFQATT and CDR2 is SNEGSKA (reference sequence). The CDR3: CSASGGGGGRGTDTQYF. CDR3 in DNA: TGCAGTGCTAGTGGTGGCGGGGGGGGGCGCGGCACAGATACGCAGTATTTT.

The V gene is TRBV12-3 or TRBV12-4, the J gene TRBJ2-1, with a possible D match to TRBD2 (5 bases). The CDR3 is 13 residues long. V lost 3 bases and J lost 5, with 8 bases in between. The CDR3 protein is CASSFHGDNEQFF. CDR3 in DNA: TGTGCCAGCAGTTTTCACGGGGACAATGAGCAGTTCTTC.

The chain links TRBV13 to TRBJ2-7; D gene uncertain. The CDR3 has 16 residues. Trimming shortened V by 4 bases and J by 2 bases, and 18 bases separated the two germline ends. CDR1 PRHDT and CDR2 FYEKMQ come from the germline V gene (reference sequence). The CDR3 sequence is CASSSRSSGHTYEQYF. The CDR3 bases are TGTGCCAGCAGCTCACGGTCGTCGGGTCACACCTACGAGCAGTACTTC.

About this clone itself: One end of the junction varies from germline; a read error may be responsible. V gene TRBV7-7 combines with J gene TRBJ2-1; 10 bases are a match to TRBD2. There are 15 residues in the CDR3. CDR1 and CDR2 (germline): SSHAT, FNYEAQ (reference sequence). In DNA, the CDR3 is TGTGCTAGCAGCCAGGGACTAGCGCCAGGGAATGAGCAGTTCTTC. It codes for CASSQGLAPGNEQFF.

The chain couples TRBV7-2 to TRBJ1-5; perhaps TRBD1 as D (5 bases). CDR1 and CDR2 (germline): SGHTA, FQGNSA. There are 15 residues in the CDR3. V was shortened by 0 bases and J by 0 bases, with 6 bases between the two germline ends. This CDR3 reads CASSLAGHSNQPQHF. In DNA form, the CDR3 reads TGTGCCAGCAGCTTAGCCGGACATAGCAATCAGCCCCAGCATTTT.

Here the CDR3 DNA reads TGTGCCAGTAGTATACAGGACTATGGCTACACCTTC. Encoded protein: CASSIQDYGYTF. The chain couples TRBV19 to TRBJ1-2; D not certain. V was pared by 2 bases and J by 3 bases, with 4 bases between. CDR3 size: 12 residues. Germline CDR1 reads LNHDA; CDR2 reads SQIVND (reference sequence).

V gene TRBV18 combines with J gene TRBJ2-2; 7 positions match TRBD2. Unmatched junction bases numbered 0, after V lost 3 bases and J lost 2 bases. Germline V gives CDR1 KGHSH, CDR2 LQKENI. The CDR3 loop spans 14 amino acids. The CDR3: CASSPGLNTGELFF. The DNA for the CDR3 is TGTGCCAGCTCACCGGGACTAAACACCGGGGAGCTGTTTTTT.

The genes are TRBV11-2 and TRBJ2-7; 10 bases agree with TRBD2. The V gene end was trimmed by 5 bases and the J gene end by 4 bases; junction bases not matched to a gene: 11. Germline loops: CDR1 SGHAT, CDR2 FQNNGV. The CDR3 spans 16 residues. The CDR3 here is CASSPAGTSDLYEQYF. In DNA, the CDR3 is TGTGCCAGCAGCCCGGCCGGGACTAGCGACCTATACGAGCAGTACTTC.

Here the CDR3 reads CASSYPPRFGNQPQHF. DNA for the CDR3: TGTGCCAGCAGTTACCCCCCGAGGTTTGGCAATCAGCCCCAGCATTTT. V usage is TRBV6-5 and J usage is TRBJ1-5; D is uncertain. This CDR3 contains 16 residues. Germline-derived CDR1 and CDR2 are MNHEY and SVGAGI. The germline V and J ends were trimmed by 2 bases and 2 bases, with 13 bases remaining between them.

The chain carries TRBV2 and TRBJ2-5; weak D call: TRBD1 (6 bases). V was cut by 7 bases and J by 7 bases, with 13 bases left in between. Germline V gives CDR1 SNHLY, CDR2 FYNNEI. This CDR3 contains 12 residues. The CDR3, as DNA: TGTGCCAGCATGCTGGACAGAGGGACCCAGTACTTC. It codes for CASMLDRGTQYF.

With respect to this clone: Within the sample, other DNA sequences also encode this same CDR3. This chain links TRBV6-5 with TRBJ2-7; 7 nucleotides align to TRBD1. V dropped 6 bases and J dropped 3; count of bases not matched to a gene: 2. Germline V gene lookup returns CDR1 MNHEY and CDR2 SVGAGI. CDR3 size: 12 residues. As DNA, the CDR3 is TGTGCCAGCAGCCGGGACAGCTACGAGCAGTACTTC. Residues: CASSRDSYEQYF.

CDR3 sequence reads: CASSLEGGTGETQYF. CDR3 in DNA: TGCGCCAGCAGCTTGGAAGGGGGTACCGGAGAGACCCAGTACTTC. J is TRBJ2-5 and V is TRBV5-1, with D perhaps TRBD1 (6 bases). Trimming cost V 0 bases and J 4 bases, with 13 bases left between them. Germline V gene lookup returns CDR1 SGHRS and CDR2 YFSETQ. The CDR3 spans 15 residues.